This T cell receptor (beta chain) was sequenced for a study of T cells in localized non-small cell lung cancer (dated by TCRdb to 2018 to 2020). Regarding the research as a whole: The study analyzed T cell repertoires of hundreds of early-stage NSCLC patients, comparing tumors and uninvolved tumor-adjacent lungs. The cohort consisted of approximately 240 treatment-naive NSCLC patients whose localized lung tumors had been resected. NSCLC patients had a mean age of around 61 years, and more than 120 were male and 85 to 110 female.

The immunoSEQ Assay was used to sequence TCR beta CDR3 regions from DNA. In the source study's methods: T cell density was computed as TCR beta template counts normalized to usable DNA estimated by amplifying housekeeping genes. Richness was estimated using the preseqR package, with extrapolation to 400,000 templates for PBMC samples and to 120,000 templates for tissue samples. Clonality was defined as one minus Pielou's evenness. Tissue-enriched TCRs were identified by differential abundance testing using productive amino-acid clonotypes, minimum total count 5 and alpha 0.1. Repertoire overlap between compartments was quantified with the Jaccard Index and Morisita Overlap Index. GLIPH clustered TCR beta CDR3s with public tetramer-defined viral CDR3s; viral motifs required at least three viral sequences plus V-gene enrichment. The table was pulled from immuneACCESS by TCRdb, which kept in-frame rearrangements only. Such tables lose some clones; where checked, under half of the loss comes from unresolved V genes, and the rest has no known cause. The DNA gave D and trimming, while V, J and clone size come from that table. This sample comprises tens of thousands of clones, 85% to 90% of them detected only once. The top ten clonotypes cover 2.5% to 3% of the sample.

What the study reported, not specific to this receptor: A median of approximately 57 of the top 100 tumor clones were detected in paired uninvolved adjacent lung, and under 30 of these tumor clones were also found among the top 100 clones of the paired uninvolved adjacent lung. Because the study design was exploratory, TCR variables were selected using unadjusted p-values without false-discovery rate correction. Longer overall survival was associated with higher T cell density in blood, whereas shorter survival was associated with higher clonality in adjacent lung. Uninvolved tumor-adjacent lung showed the highest T cell clonality, higher than tumor, which suggests more focused antigenic responses in the uninvolved tumor-adjacent lung. Because multi-region tumor sequencing was not done, intratumor heterogeneity could not be ruled out.

At the junction V is shortened by 2 bases and J by 5 bases, with 13 bases in between. The germline V gene specifies WSHSY as CDR1 and SAAADI as CDR2. The CDR3, from cysteine to phenylalanine, totals 15 residues. The sequence is cut down to CDR3 DNA, 45 bases in frame from base 1. At diagnosis, peripheral blood, uninvolved tumor-adjacent lung and tumor were collected and were preserved as a mix of fresh-frozen and FFPE material. For TCR repertoire profiling, the blood samples were analyzed as peripheral blood mononuclear cells. Of note for this clone: The antigen it recognizes is unknown. There are no base qualities to consult, and no much larger clone falls within one base.

The chain is assembled from TRBV10-2 and TRBJ1-5; TRBD1 is possibly the D segment (5 matching bases). The receptor was derived from a female donor aged 60 or older with stage I lung adenocarcinoma. This specimen was peripheral blood, taken before any cancer treatment. The CDR3 in this case is CASSEGGSVDQPQHF. The DNA is TGCGCCAGCAGTGAGGGGGGAAGTGTCGATCAGCCCCAGCATTTT.